This T cell receptor beta chain was retrieved from a study of blood T cell repertoires in COVID-19. Profiled with immunoSEQ multiplex PCR; TCRdb holds only in-frame clones, not every one. Seen here are around 110,000 clones, roughly 86% observed once, and the top ten hold 4.5%. The CDR3 is made up of 15 amino acids. V lost 1 base to trimming and J lost 3 bases, with 13 bases between them. Germline V gives CDR1 SGHTA, CDR2 FQGNSA. This TCR was recovered from a man aged 35-49 years with acute or convalescent COVID-19. The sample consisted of peripheral blood. This chain links TRBV7-2 with TRBJ2-7, with D perhaps matching TRBD2 (6 bases). The CDR3 DNA follows: TGTGCCAGCAGCTTAGTGCTAGCGCAAAGCTACGAGCAGTACTTC. The encoded protein is CASSLVLAQSYEQYF.